The 15 T cell receptor beta chains presented below share a single source sample, sequenced in a study of tumor and adjacent non-tumor tissue in lung cancer. This sample's RNA came from whole unsorted tissue. Three rounds of nested PCR, following a modified ARM-PCR protocol, produced the TCRbeta library. Via MiXCR, TCRdb re-called the multiplex PCR reads, giving one row per CDR3 protein. The repertoire holds around 200,000 distinct CDR3 sequences, with approximately 74% as singletons. The sample comprised lung tumor tissue. All receptors come from a man aged 55 to 70 with non-small cell lung cancer.

This chain's CDR3 is CASTPGFMANVLTF. Here the CDR3 DNA reads TGTGCCAGCACTCCAGGGTTTATGGCCAACGTCCTGACTTTC. This rearrangement joins TRBV12-3 or TRBV12-4 to TRBJ2-6, with D tentatively TRBD1 (5 bases). V lost 7 bases and J lost 6, with 13 bases in between. The CDR3 spans 14 residues.

Turning to this clonotype: At one of its ends the junction is not consistent with the germline gene, which may arise from a read error. The V gene is TRBV20-1, the J gene TRBJ2-7; possible D gene TRBD1, 6 bases. Per the germline V gene, CDR1 is DFQATT and CDR2 is SNEGSKA (reference sequence). The CDR3 sequence is 15 residues long. The CDR3 DNA reads TGCAGTGCCGCCTCAGGGGCAGTCGGAACCTACGAGCAATACTTC. Protein product: CSAASGAVGTYEQYF.

V is TRBV7-2 and J is TRBJ2-1; D possibly corresponds to TRBD1 (6 bases). Trimming shortened V by 5 bases and J by 9 bases, and 14 bases separated the two germline ends. The CDR3 is made up of 13 amino acids. The V gene's germline CDR1 is SGHTA and CDR2 FQGNSA. The CDR3 DNA sequence: TGTGCCAGCAGCACAAACAGGGATCGTGAGCAGTTCTTC. It yields the protein CASSTNRDREQFF. Full variable domain (missing parts from reference TRBV7-2 and TRBJ2-1): GAGVSQSPSNKVTEKGKDVELRCDPISGHTALYWYRQSLGQGLEFLIYFQGNSAPDKSGLPSDRFSAERTGGSVSTLTIQRTQQEDSAVYLCASSTNRDREQFFGPGTRLTVL.

This clonotype was picked up one time. Since no conserved phenylalanine or tryptophan closes the CDR3, a read error is the likely cause. The gene calls are TRBV6-5 and TRBJ2-5; possibly TRBD1 or TRBD2 for D (5 bases each). Germline V gives CDR1 MNHEY, CDR2 SVGAGI. The CDR3 is 13 residues long. CDR3 loop: CASSYSMGETQYS. The CDR3 DNA is TGTGCCAGCAGTTACTCGATGGGGGAGACGCAGTACTCC.

A remark on this clonotype: At one end the junction does not follow the germline gene, possibly because of a read error. J is TRBJ2-7 and V is TRBV11-3; perhaps TRBD1 as D (5 bases). In germline, CDR1 is SGHNT, CDR2 YENEEA. The CDR3 has 15 amino acids. As DNA, the CDR3 is TGTGCCAGCAGTCCCCGCCCGAGACAGAACTACGAGCTGTACTTC. Translating it yields CASSPRPRQNYELYF.

This clonotype was seen a handful of times. This may come from a read error, since a much larger clone is one base off. The rearrangement joins TRBV29-1 to TRBJ2-5; 13 bases agree with TRBD2. Germline V lookup: CDR1 SQVTM, CDR2 ANQGSEA. The CDR3 length is 16 residues. The J segment lost 1 base and the V segment lost 4 bases, leaving 6 bases of the junction unmatched. CDR3 sequence (DNA): TGCAGCGTTGCCGGGACTAGCGGGGTGTTCCAAGAGACCCAGTACTTC. Encoded protein: CSVAGTSGVFQETQYF.

For this clonotype: Its ends do not fully match the called genes, so a read error is possible. The V call is TRBV20-1, the J call TRBJ2-3, with 10 positions matching TRBD2. Germline V CDR1 and CDR2: DFQATT, SNEGSKA (reference sequence). CDR3 size: 19 residues. In DNA form, the CDR3 reads TGCAGTGTCCACGCTGGAGGGGGCGCGAGACTAGCGGGCACAGATATGCAGTATTTT. Its protein product is CSVHAGGGARLAGTDMQYF.

The CDR3 sequence is CASSFGRLPNTEAFF. CDR3 DNA sequence: TGCGCCAGCAGCTTTGGGCGGTTACCGAACACTGAAGCTTTCTTT. V gene TRBV5-1 combines with J gene TRBJ1-1; D ambiguous. The CDR3 contains 15 residues. Trimming removed 2 bases from V and 1 base from J, with 12 bases in between. CDR1 and CDR2 (germline): SGHRS, YFSETQ.

About this clonotype itself: With a much larger clone just one base away, this may be a read error. The rearrangement uses TRBV20-1 and TRBJ1-5, with unresolved D. The CDR3 contains 13 residues. Germline V gene data show CDR1 as DFQATT and CDR2 as SNEGSKA (reference sequence). The V end was cut by 3 bases, the J end by 3 bases, with 9 bases between. The CDR3 loop is CSARRGINQPQHF. The CDR3, as DNA: TGCAGTGCTAGGCGAGGTATCAATCAGCCCCAGCATTTT.

Points on this clonotype: Germline is not matched at one junction end, which may reflect a read error. The chain joins TRBV5-6 to TRBJ1-1; TRBD1 agrees at 7 bases. From germline, CDR1 is SGHDT and CDR2 YYEEEE. The CDR3 covers 12 residues. CDR3 sequence (DNA): TGTGCCTGCAGCTTGATGCAGGGACAGGCTTTCTTT. Amino acids: CACSLMQGQAFF. The variable domain in full, completed from reference TRBV5-6 and TRBJ1-1, reads DAGVTQSPTHLIKTRGQQVTLRCSPKSGHDTVSWYQQALGQGPQFIFQYYEEEERQRGNFPDRFSGHQFPNYSSELNVNALLLGDSALYLCACSLMQGQAFFGQGTRLTVV.

This clonotype was seen a single time. This CDR3 fails to terminate in the conserved phenylalanine or tryptophan, so it likely reflects a read error. V gene TRBV29-1 combines with J gene TRBJ2-3; 7 bases align to TRBD2. CDR3 length: 15 residues. Germline CDR1 and CDR2: SQVTM and ANQGSEA. CDR3 sequence: CNVVILAEGTDTQYS. The CDR3 coding sequence is TGCAACGTTGTAATTCTAGCGGAAGGGACAGATACGCAGTATTCT.

Note on this clonotype: Relative to the germline gene, one junction end is altered; a read error may explain this. The gene calls are TRBV20-1 and TRBJ1-1, with D unclear. Germline CDR1 DFQATT, CDR2 SNEGSKA (reference sequence). This CDR3 has 12 amino acids. The CDR3 nucleotides are TGTAGACTGGGCCATACGAACACTGAAGTTTTCTTT. Protein product: CRLGHTNTEVFF.

A remark on this clonotype: A single base separates this from a much larger clone, so it may be a read error. The CDR3 does not close with the conserved phenylalanine or tryptophan, likely indicating a read error. The chain combines TRBV20-1 with TRBJ1-2; D uncertain. Germline V gene sequence: CDR1 DFQATT, CDR2 SNEGSKA (reference sequence). The CDR3 spans 13 residues. V lost 0 bases to trimming and J lost 3 bases, with 8 bases between them. The CDR3: CSARDQTDYGYTL. CDR3 nucleotide sequence: TGCAGTGCTAGAGATCAGACGGACTATGGCTACACCTTA.

The rearrangement joins TRBV6-5 to TRBJ2-1, with 11 positions matching TRBD2. J was trimmed by 7 bases and V by 8 bases; bases with no gene match: 13. The CDR3 has 16 amino acids. Germline V CDR1 and CDR2: MNHEY, SVGAGI. CDR3 amino acids: CASADSGREIKNEQFF. The CDR3 coding sequence is TGTGCCAGCGCCGATAGCGGGAGGGAAATTAAGAATGAGCAGTTCTTC.

This clonotype was observed many times. The CDR3 protein is CASSQVEASTYNEQFF. Written as DNA, the CDR3 is TGTGCCAGCAGCCAAGTTGAAGCGTCCACCTACAATGAGCAGTTCTTC. The rearrangement uses TRBV4-2 and TRBJ2-1; D is unclear. Trimming took 1 base from V and 2 from J, leaving 12 bases between them. Looked up from germline, CDR1 is LGHNA and CDR2 is YNFKEQ. There are 16 residues in the CDR3.